Listed here are 9 T cell receptor beta chains from one sample, sequenced in a study of T-cell memory formation after mild COVID-19. TCRdb re-analysed the 5' RACE reads in MiXCR, keeping a single row per CDR3 protein. Among about 360,000 distinct CDR3 sequences listed, around 15% were seen once. The source material was PBMCs or a T cell subset sorted from them (not recorded which). Receptor source: a man aged 18 to 29 who had mild COVID-19 (a few samples of this study predate the infection). Cell type and time point are not known.

This clonotype was seen only a few times. This chain connects TRBV29-1 to TRBJ1-4, with unresolved D. Germline-derived CDR1 and CDR2 are SQVTM and ANQGSEA. CDR3 length equals 15 residues. V shed 2 bases and J shed 6 bases, with 16 bases lying between them. CDR3: CSVETFGPPDEKLFF. The CDR3 coding sequence is TGCAGCGTTGAAACTTTCGGGCCCCCTGATGAAAAACTGTTTTTT.

J is TRBJ1-1 and V is TRBV18, with D tentatively TRBD1 (5 bases). Germline loops: CDR1 KGHSH, CDR2 LQKENI. The CDR3 loop spans 15 amino acids. V shed 1 base and J shed 1 base, with 10 bases lying between them. The CDR3 nucleotides read TGTGCCAGCTCACCACTAGGGGACGGGAACACTGAAGCTTTCTTT. It specifies CASSPLGDGNTEAFF.

This clonotype has just a few counts. This sequence joins TRBV9 and TRBJ2-3, with TRBD1 as a possible D gene (5 bases). CDR3 length equals 16 residues. CDR1 and CDR2 (germline): SGDLS, YYNGEE. The ends were cut back, 0 bases at V and 0 bases at J, with 11 bases in the middle. The CDR3 protein is CASSVEGRPSTDTQYF. CDR3 DNA sequence: TGTGCCAGCAGCGTAGAGGGGCGGCCTAGCACAGATACGCAGTATTTT. The full variable domain, with the rest looked up from reference TRBV9 and TRBJ2-3, is DSGVTQTPKHLITATGQRVTLRCSPRSGDLSVYWYQQSLDQGLQFLIQYYNGEERAKGNILERFSAQQFPDLHSELNLSSLELGDSALYFCASSVEGRPSTDTQYFGPGTRLTVL.

This clonotype was seen only a few times. J is TRBJ2-7 and V is TRBV6-2 or TRBV6-3; D remains unclear. Trimming left V 5 bases short and J 3 bases short, with 2 bases between. The CDR3 length is 10 residues. CDR1 MNHEY and CDR2 SVGEGT come from the germline V gene. Here the CDR3 DNA reads TGTGCCAGCAGTAACTACGAGCAGTACGTC. This encodes CASSNYEQYV.

This clonotype has more than one count but fewer than ten. CDR3 in amino acids: CAISTRPGQGIEKLFF. The CDR3 DNA follows: TGTGCCATCAGCACCCGACCGGGACAGGGGATAGAAAAACTGTTTTTT. The chain employs TRBV10-3 and TRBJ1-4; 10 bases line up with TRBD1. This CDR3 has 16 amino acids. Trimming removed 6 bases from V and 8 bases from J; junction bases left unmatched: 12. The germline CDR1 and CDR2 sequences are ENHRY and SYGVKD.

In this sample, this clonotype turned up once. This chain uses TRBV4-2 with TRBJ1-2; TRBD1 matches at 9 bases. Per germline, CDR1 LGHNA and CDR2 YNFKEQ. The CDR3 is 13 amino acids. With V trimmed by 6 bases and J by 8 bases, 7 bases remained unmatched. The CDR3 nucleotides read TGTGCCAGCAGTCGAACAGGGGGCGGCGGCTACACCTTC. This translates into CASSRTGGGGYTF.

This chain uses TRBV7-6 with TRBJ2-1; the D gene is possibly TRBD2 (7 bases). The CDR3 is 16 residues long. The germline CDR1 and CDR2 sequences are SGHVS and FNYEAQ. The V gene lost 2 bases and the J gene lost 6 bases, with 17 bases spanning the gap. The CDR3 DNA sequence: TGTGCCAGCAGCTTAAGGGGGGCTAGCGGCAGCAATGAGCAGTTCTTC. It specifies CASSLRGASGSNEQFF.

There are a few counts of this clonotype. The rearrangement links TRBV19 to TRBJ2-7; 7 bases fit TRBD1. Trimming took 4 bases from V and 3 from J; bases not matched to a gene: 3. Germline assignment: CDR1 LNHDA and CDR2 SQIVND (reference sequence). The CDR3 extends over 13 amino acids. This CDR3 is CASSRGTDYEQYV. The CDR3 bases are TGTGCCAGTAGTAGAGGGACAGACTACGAGCAGTACGTC.

V usage is TRBV5-6 and J usage is TRBJ1-5, with D perhaps matching TRBD1 (6 bases). V lost 1 base and J 9 bases, leaving 14 bases between the germline ends. This CDR3 region has 14 residues. Germline CDR1 SGHDT, CDR2 YYEEEE. The CDR3 is CASSLWGGTTPQHF. CDR3 in DNA: TGTGCCAGCAGCTTGTGGGGGGGCACCACGCCCCAGCATTTT.